A selection of T cell receptor beta chains follows, all from one sample in a study of T cell responses to AZD1222 COVID-19 vaccine. Clones were sequenced by immunoSEQ multiplex PCR, and TCRdb holds only the in-frame ones, with some missing. The sample lists about 120,000 clones, over 70% occurring once. This specimen was peripheral blood, taken on day 0 of AZD1222 vaccination. The source is an adult in good health. The CDR3 runs from the conserved cysteine through the conserved F or W. A D gene is named only where the DNA matches it firmly. Not every row has a clone size; where given, it reads once, few, many or a size class.

J,size,length,D,V,DNA,CDR3
TRBJ1-2,.,14,.,TRBV27,TGTGCCAGCAGTTCACTCCCGACGGGCTATGGCTACACCTTC,CASSSLPTGYGYTF
TRBJ2-7,.,12,.,TRBV28,TGTGCCAGCAGCCCGGTTAGTGGGGTTGAGTACTTC,CASSPVSGVEYF
TRBJ2-1,few,11,.,TRBV30,TGTGCCTGGGCCAGCGGTAATGAGCAGTTCTTC,CAWASGNEQFF
TRBJ2-3,.,14,TRBD1,TRBV5-1,TGCGCCAGCAGCCTAGGGACAGGTGAACATACGCAGTATTTT,CASSLGTGEHTQYF
TRBJ1-5,.,15,.,TRBV30,TGTGCCTGGAGTGACGGACGAGGGGGCAATCAGCCCCAGCATTTT,CAWSDGRGGNQPQHF
TRBJ1-5,.,13,TRBD1,TRBV5-1,TGCGCCAGCAGCTGGGACAGGAATCAGCCCCAGCATTTT,CASSWDRNQPQHF
TRBJ2-1,.,13,TRBD1,TRBV2,TGTGCCAGCAGGACGACAGGGTTGGGTGAGCAGTTCTTC,CASRTTGLGEQFF
TRBJ1-6,few,15,.,TRBV5-1,TGCGCCAGCAGCTTGGCCGTCGGGAATGTTTCACCCCTCCACTTT,CASSLAVGNVSPLHF
TRBJ1-1,.,15,TRBD1,TRBV7-9,TGTGCCAGCGTGCCGGGACAGGACCGGTTTGCTGAAGCTTTCTTT,CASVPGQDRFAEAFF
TRBJ1-1,.,13,.,TRBV27,TGTGCCAGCAGTTCGGGCAGGATCGCTGAAGCTTTCTTT,CASSSGRIAEAFF
TRBJ1-5,.,17,.,TRBV10-3,TGTGCCATCAGACGCCTCCGAAGCAGGGATAAGTGGCAGCCCCAGCATTTT,CAIRRLRSRDKWQPQHF
TRBJ2-1,.,13,.,TRBV28,TGTGCCAGCAGGGACTCAGGGACGTATGAGCAGTTCTTC,CASRDSGTYEQFF
TRBJ2-7,.,13,.,TRBV7-8,TGTGCCAGCAGCCAAGCCACAGTGAAAGAGCAGTACTTC,CASSQATVKEQYF
TRBJ2-7,once,16,TRBD2,TRBV27,TGTGCCAGCACCCCTCTAGCGGGGGCTTCCTCCTACGAGCAGTACTTC,CASTPLAGASSYEQYF
TRBJ2-1,.,19,TRBD2,TRBV5-5,TGTGCCAGCAGCCAGGACGAGGGACTAGCGGGAGGCTCCTACAATGAGCAGTTCTTC,CASSQDEGLAGGSYNEQFF
TRBJ2-1,once,15,.,TRBV11-3,TGTGCCAGCAGCTTTGCGGGAAACTCCTACAATGAGCAGTTCTTC,CASSFAGNSYNEQFF
TRBJ1-2,.,15,.,TRBV2,TGTGCCAGCAGTGAACAGGGCGTACCTAACTATGGCTACACCTTC,CASSEQGVPNYGYTF
TRBJ1-5,.,15,TRBD1,TRBV19,TGTGCCAGTAGCTCCAGGGGGTCTAGCAATCAGCCCCAGCATTTT,CASSSRGSSNQPQHF
TRBJ2-2,.,14,TRBD1,TRBV11-2,TGTGCCAGCAGCTTGACAGGGGCGGTCGGGGAGCTGTTTTTT,CASSLTGAVGELFF
TRBJ1-4,.,14,.,TRBV10-3,TGTGCCAGCTCGGTCAGGGGTGGGGATGAAAAACTGTTTTTT,CASSVRGGDEKLFF
TRBJ2-3,.,16,TRBD2,TRBV29-1,TGCAGCGTTGAAGATCTCACTAGCGGGAGCACAGATACGCAGTATTTT,CSVEDLTSGSTDTQYF
TRBJ1-1,.,15,TRBD1,TRBV5-1,TGCGCCAGCAGCTTGATCGGACAGGGGAACACTGAAGCTTTCTTT,CASSLIGQGNTEAFF